These 15 T cell receptor beta chains came from one sample sequenced in a study of OX40 agonist ivuxolimab in advanced cancers. Repertoires were generated with immunoSEQ multiplex PCR, while TCRdb's copy carries only in-frame clones and drops some. The sample yields fewer than 85,000 clones, 88% seen once. Sequenced material: CD4+ or CD8+ T cells sorted from blood, taken in a trial of the OX40 agonist ivuxolimab. The receptors stem from an adult with an advanced solid tumor such as melanoma, head and neck, liver or kidney cancer.

This clone appeared a single time. The chain employs TRBV12-5 and TRBJ2-4; D is possibly TRBD1 or TRBD2 (6 bases each). Germline V gene lookup returns CDR1 LGHNT and CDR2 FRNRAP. Trimming removed 7 bases from V and 7 bases from J, with 14 bases in between. CDR3 length equals 13 residues. In nucleotides, the CDR3 is TGTGCTAGTGCCCCGACAGGAGGGAACATTCAGTACTTC. Its protein is CASAPTGGNIQYF.

The chain is built from TRBV28 and TRBJ1-2, with 7 bases fitting TRBD1. V shed 4 bases and J 5 bases; nucleotides not matched to a gene: 10. This CDR3 region has 15 residues. Germline assignment: CDR1 MDHEN and CDR2 SYDVKM. In DNA form, the CDR3 reads TGTGCCAGCAGTTCTCCTGAGGGGGCAGGGTATGGCTACACCTTC. This sequence encodes CASSSPEGAGYGYTF.

This chain links TRBV6-4 with TRBJ2-3; either TRBD1 or TRBD2 may supply D (7 bases each). V was trimmed by 2 bases and J by 4 bases, leaving 10 bases between them. The CDR3 spans 14 residues. CDR1 is MRHNA, CDR2 SNTAGT, per germline. The CDR3 DNA reads as TGTGCCAGCAGTGACCAGGGGGGGGCAGATACGCAGTATTTT. This codes for CASSDQGGADTQYF.

This chain uses TRBV4-2 with TRBJ2-7, with TRBD1 matching 8 bases. Germline V lookup: CDR1 LGHNA, CDR2 YNFKEQ. Trimming cost V 1 base and J 5 bases; bases outside gene matches: 7. CDR3 length equals 15 residues. CDR3 sequence (DNA): TGTGCCAGCAGCCAAGCGGACAGGGTTTCCCACGAGCAGTACTTC. Its translation: CASSQADRVSHEQYF.

This chain uses TRBV5-1 with TRBJ2-5; D possibly corresponds to TRBD2 (6 bases). This CDR3 spans 13 amino acids. Germline V gene lookup returns CDR1 SGHRS and CDR2 YFSETQ. The V and J ends lost 6 bases and 11 bases respectively, with 20 bases between them. CDR3 loop: CASTPGPPGEQYF. DNA of the CDR3: TGCGCCAGCACCCCGGGACCGCCGGGGGAGCAGTACTTC.

The genes are TRBV5-8 and TRBJ2-7, with 8 positions matching TRBD2. With 4 bases clipped from V and 2 bases from J, the junction kept 5 bases outside the gene matches. Germline assignment: CDR1 SGHTS and CDR2 YDEGEE. The length of the CDR3 is 14 residues. The CDR3 protein is CASSRGGGTYEQYF. The DNA of the CDR3 is TGTGCCAGCAGCCGGGGCGGGGGGACCTACGAGCAGTACTTC.

This clone was detected only once. This chain links TRBV9 with TRBJ1-3; a possible D gene is TRBD1 (6 bases). Germline V CDR1 and CDR2: SGDLS, YYNGEE. The CDR3 has 16 residues. Trimming shortened V by 3 bases and J by 0 bases, and 13 bases separated the two germline ends. CDR3 sequence: CASSAGQFSSGNTIYF. DNA of the CDR3: TGTGCCAGCAGCGCAGGACAGTTCAGCTCTGGAAACACCATATATTTT.

The genes are TRBV21-1 and TRBJ2-7; the table calls TRBD2, which could not be checked here. TRBV21-1 is assigned pseudogene status. The CDR3 is 19 amino acids. CDR3: CACGQGKTSGYYKGSEQYF. The CDR3 nucleotides read TGTGCCTGCGGACAGGGAAAGACTAGCGGGTACTACAAAGGTTCCGAGCAGTACTTC.

CDR3 region: CASSSSGGAGELFF. The CDR3 DNA reads as TGTGCCAGCAGTTCTAGCGGGGGGGCCGGGGAGCTGTTTTTT. The V gene is TRBV28, the J gene TRBJ2-2; TRBD2 aligns across 12 bases. From germline, CDR1 is MDHEN and CDR2 SYDVKM. V gave up 4 bases and J gave up 6 bases; unmatched junction bases: 0. CDR3 length: 14 residues.

CDR3 in amino acids: CASKTDRPSSYEQYF. The DNA of the CDR3 is TGTGCCAGCAAGACTGACAGGCCAAGCTCCTACGAGCAGTACTTC. This rearrangement joins TRBV6-6 to TRBJ2-7; D might be TRBD1 (6 bases). The germline V gene has CDR1 MNHNY and CDR2 SVGAGI (reference sequence). V lost 7 bases and J lost 0, with 16 bases in between. The CDR3 runs to 15 residues.

The genes are TRBV9 and TRBJ2-1; 7 bases align to TRBD2. Trimming at V came to 1 base and at J to 8 bases, leaving 9 bases not matched to a gene. Germline-derived CDR1 and CDR2 are SGDLS and YYNGEE. The CDR3 is made up of 15 amino acids. The CDR3 spells CASSVRWEGPDEQFF. For the CDR3, the DNA is TGTGCCAGCAGCGTAAGGTGGGAGGGCCCCGATGAGCAGTTCTTC.

The CDR3 loop is CAWARDRGNTIYF. CDR3 bases: TGTGCCTGGGCGCGGGACCGCGGAAACACCATATATTTT. The chain combines TRBV30 with TRBJ1-3, with D possibly matching TRBD1 (5 bases). The V end was cut by 5 bases, the J end by 4 bases, with 12 bases between. CDR3 length: 13 amino acids. Per germline, CDR1 GTSNPN and CDR2 SVGIG (reference sequence).

The V and J genes are TRBV2 and TRBJ1-1, with 9 nucleotides matching TRBD1. Germline values: CDR1 SNHLY, CDR2 FYNNEI. The CDR3 runs 13 residues. The ends lost 8 bases at V and 1 base at J; junction bases unmatched: 2. CDR3 in DNA: TGTGCCAGCGGGACAGGGCGGAACACTGAAGCTTTCTTT. It encodes CASGTGRNTEAFF. Full variable domain (rest looked up from reference TRBV2 and TRBJ1-1): EPEVTQTPSHQVTQMGQEVILRCVPISNHLYFYWYRQILGQKVEFLVSFYNNEISEKSEIFDDQFSVERPDGSNFTLKIRSTKLEDSAMYFCASGTGRNTEAFFGQGTRLTVV.

The chain recombines TRBV19 with TRBJ1-5; D remains ambiguous. This CDR3 spans 17 amino acids. The V end was cut by 3 bases, the J end by 5 bases, with 20 bases between. The germline gives CDR1 LNHDA, CDR2 SQIVND (reference sequence). The CDR3 loop reads CASSIGSGFGRDQPQHF. The DNA for the CDR3 is TGTGCCAGTAGTATCGGGTCGGGGTTTGGAAGGGATCAGCCCCAGCATTTT.

This rearrangement joins TRBV29-1 to TRBJ2-5, with a tentative D call TRBD2 (6 bases). This CDR3 comprises 13 residues. CDR1 and CDR2 from the germline V gene are SQVTM and ANQGSEA. V was trimmed by 7 bases and J by 7 bases, leaving 19 bases between them. In nucleotides, the CDR3 is TGCAGCGCCCTCGTGGAGGGATCCTGGACCCAGTACTTC. This codes for CSALVEGSWTQYF.